Following are 14 T cell receptor beta chains from one sample sequenced in a study of tumor-infiltrating lymphocytes in primary liver carcinoma. A constant-region primer served to make TCR beta cDNA from about 530 ng total RNA. Sequencing libraries for TCR beta derived from three nested multiplex PCR rounds that used slightly modified ARM-PCR. In the first two PCR rounds, TRBV1-TRBV30 forward primers were paired with a C-beta reverse primer, and each round lasted around 10 cycles. TCRdb independently ran MiXCR on the multiplex PCR reads; one entry per CDR3 protein. Of some 180,000 distinct CDR3 sequences listed, over 50% were seen once; the top ten hold approximately 67%. Unsorted whole blood supplied the RNA, and germline DNA was extracted too. Sequenced input: peripheral blood. These receptors all come from a man between 35 and 55 years old with primary liver carcinoma and hepatitis B virus infection.

This clonotype turned up a few times. At one end the junction does not follow the germline gene, possibly because of a read error. The CDR3 is CASSLKFNSPLHF. The CDR3 DNA follows: TGTGCTAGCAGTTTAAAATTCAATTCACCCCTCCACTTT. The chain has TRBV28 and TRBJ1-6, with no clear D. CDR1 and CDR2 from the germline V gene are MDHEN and SYDVKM. The CDR3 loop spans 13 amino acids.

This clonotype was seen at least ten times. The rearrangement links TRBV11-2 to TRBJ2-7; TRBD2 matches at 7 bases. The CDR3 sequence is 16 residues long. The germline CDR1 and CDR2 sequences are SGHAT and FQNNGV. The junction had 16 bases not matched to a gene; V was cut back by 5 bases and J by 6 bases. CDR3 protein: CASSQVKAAGKPEQYF. The CDR3 nucleotides read TGTGCCAGCAGCCAAGTTAAGGCAGCGGGAAAGCCCGAGCAGTACTTC.

On this clonotype: This sequence may be a read error, since a much larger clone differs from it by one base. V and J are TRBV29-1 and TRBJ2-2; D remains ambiguous. V lost 0 bases to trimming and J lost 5 bases, with 13 bases between them. This CDR3 contains 15 residues. Germline values: CDR1 SQVTM, CDR2 ANQGSEA. This CDR3 is CSVEDQLFLTGELFF. In DNA, the CDR3 is TGCAGCGTTGAAGATCAGCTGTTTCTTACCGGGGAGCTGTTTTTT.

This clonotype was recorded a few times. A much larger clone lies a single base off, so this may be a read error. The chain carries TRBV11-2 and TRBJ1-1; 8 bases match TRBD1. In germline, CDR1 is SGHAT, CDR2 FQNNGV. The CDR3 sequence is 15 residues long. CDR3 DNA sequence: TGTGCCAACAGCCCTTTTAAAGACAGGGGAACTGAAGCTTTCTTT. Translating gives CANSPFKDRGTEAFF.

On this clonotype itself: A much larger clone differs by one base, so this may be a read error. The chain recombines TRBV29-1 with TRBJ2-5, with 10 bases aligning to TRBD1. There are 15 residues in the CDR3. CDR1 SQVTM and CDR2 ANQGSEA come from the germline V gene. CDR3 DNA sequence: TGCAGAGTTGAAGACCGGACAGGGGGCCAAGAGACCCAGTACTTC. Protein sequence: CRVEDRTGGQETQYF.

The chain is built from TRBV4-1 and TRBJ2-1; 12 nucleotides match TRBD2. The CDR3 is 18 residues long. The germline V gene has CDR1 MGHRA and CDR2 YSYEKL. With 0 bases clipped from V and 4 bases from J, the junction kept 7 bases outside the gene matches. CDR3 nucleotide sequence: TGCGCCAGCAGCCAAGAATCTAGCGGGAGGGCATGGTACAATGAGCAGTTCTTC. It is translated as CASSQESSGRAWYNEQFF.

This clonotype was observed many times. The rearrangement links TRBV11-2 to TRBJ1-4; tentative D call: TRBD1 (5 bases). Trimming removed 4 bases at V and 7 bases at J, with 10 bases between. The CDR3 has 13 amino acids. Germline V lookup: CDR1 SGHAT, CDR2 FQNNGV. CDR3 DNA: TGTGCCAGCAGCTGGGGGACCTCTGAAAAACTGTTTTTT. It encodes CASSWGTSEKLFF.

J is TRBJ1-1 and V is TRBV29-1; D is unresolved. V lost 7 bases and J 4 bases, leaving 13 bases between the germline ends. This CDR3 contains 12 residues. Germline V gene lookup returns CDR1 SQVTM and CDR2 ANQGSEA. The CDR3 nucleotides read TGCAGCGCCGCAAGGGCGGCCACTGAAGCTTTCTTT. It codes for CSAARAATEAFF.

This clonotype is a singleton in its sample. At one boundary the junction diverges from the germline segment, which might be a read error. The chain carries TRBV29-1 and TRBJ1-3; no clear D. Germline values: CDR1 SQVTM, CDR2 ANQGSEA. The CDR3 is made up of 14 amino acids. The DNA for the CDR3 is TGCAGCGCCCTCCGGGATACCTCTGGAAAAACCATATATTTT. Translation gives CSALRDTSGKTIYF.

The chain carries TRBV28 and TRBJ2-5, with TRBD2 matching over 11 bases. From germline, CDR1 is MDHEN and CDR2 SYDVKM. J lost 5 bases, V lost 5 bases, and 10 bases had no gene match. The CDR3 is 16 residues long. In DNA, the CDR3 is TGTGCCAGCAGTACCTTTAGCGGGAGGGCCAGGGAGACCCAGTACTTC. Its protein product is CASSTFSGRARETQYF.

The chain links TRBV11-2 to TRBJ2-5, with a possible D match to TRBD1 (6 bases). Between the trimmed V and J ends, which lost 6 bases and 7 bases, there was a span of 15 bases. Germline V gene lookup returns CDR1 SGHAT and CDR2 FQNNGV. The CDR3 loop spans 13 amino acids. The CDR3 DNA reads as TGTGCCAGCAGTACCAGTCTAGGGGGGACCCAGTACTTC. This encodes CASSTSLGGTQYF.

In its sample, this clonotype was seen a few times. The J gene is TRBJ1-6, the V gene TRBV6-6; D possibly corresponds to TRBD1 (6 bases). In germline, CDR1 is MNHNY, CDR2 SVGAGI (reference sequence). The CDR3 spans 20 residues. Trimming removed 3 bases at V and 7 bases at J, with 28 bases between. The CDR3, as DNA: TGTGCCAGCAGTTATCCTCCACCAATGACAGGCGCGGGTCGCAATTCACCCCTCCACTTT. Encoded protein: CASSYPPPMTGAGRNSPLHF.

A remark on this clonotype: Relative to the germline gene, one junction end is altered; a read error may explain this. The genes are TRBV29-1 and TRBJ2-3; D gene unclear. The CDR3 is made up of 13 amino acids. CDR1 is SQVTM, CDR2 ANQGSEA, per germline. The CDR3 DNA follows: TGCAGCGTTGAAATAGCAGGAGCAGATGCGCAGTATTTT. Protein: CSVEIAGADAQYF.

This clonotype was seen just once. This may come from a read error, since a much larger clone is one base off. The rearrangement uses TRBV11-2 and TRBJ2-7; D is perhaps TRBD2 (5 bases). The germline V gene has CDR1 SGHAT and CDR2 FQNNGV. The CDR3 consists of 14 residues. DNA of the CDR3: TGTGCCAGCAGCCCTAGCACAACTTCCTACGTGCAGTACTTC. It is translated as CASSPSTTSYVQYF.